These T cell receptor beta chains were read from a single sample in a study of blood T cell repertoires in COVID-19. The repertoire was sequenced with immunoSEQ multiplex PCR; TCRdb's copy has only in-frame clones and lacks some. The table lists some 460,000 clones, around 89% of them singletons. The specimen sequenced was peripheral blood. These TCRs come from a young woman with acute or convalescent COVID-19. The CDR3 runs from the conserved cysteine through the conserved F or W. Each record gives: clone size, V gene, D gene, J gene, CDR3 protein, CDR3 DNA. A D gene is named only where the DNA matches it firmly. Clone size is shown for a subset of rows, as once, few, many or a class of expanded clone.

-,TRBV10-2,TRBD1,TRBJ1-2,CASRAERQGRRYGYTF,TGCGCCAGCAGAGCAGAAAGACAGGGCCGACGATATGGCTACACCTTC
once,TRBV13,TRBD2,TRBJ2-7,CASSREGPLLEQYF,TGTGCCAGCAGCCGGGAGGGGCCCTTACTCGAGCAGTACTTC
-,TRBV29-1,-,TRBJ1-1,CSVVYNKGAFF,TGCAGCGTGGTCTATAATAAGGGGGCTTTCTTT
-,TRBV9,-,TRBJ1-1,CASSERMWSEAFF,TGTGCCAGCAGCGAGAGGATGTGGTCTGAAGCTTTCTTT
-,TRBV20-1,TRBD1,TRBJ1-2,CSARRDSGYTF,TGCAGTGCTAGGAGGGACAGTGGCTACACCTTC
-,TRBV9,-,TRBJ1-2,CASTTGPSGYTF,TGTGCCAGCACCACAGGTCCGAGCGGCTACACCTTC
few,TRBV28,-,TRBJ1-5,CATQGSSRGNQPQHF,TGTGCCACCCAGGGTTCCAGTCGAGGCAATCAGCCCCAGCATTTT
-,TRBV2,TRBD1,TRBJ2-2,CASSAWTGGSERNTGELFF,TGTGCCAGCAGCGCCTGGACAGGGGGTAGCGAGAGGAACACCGGGGAGCTGTTTTTT
-,TRBV18,-,TRBJ2-7,CASSPPDSPYEQYF,TGTGCCAGCTCACCACCTGACAGTCCGTACGAGCAGTACTTC
-,TRBV10-1,-,TRBJ1-1,CATTGVGSWEAFF,TGCGCCACGACAGGAGTCGGATCGTGGGAAGCTTTCTTT
-,TRBV2,TRBD2,TRBJ2-5,CASMAGGLGETQYF,TGTGCCAGCATGGCGGGGGGGCTGGGAGAGACCCAGTACTTC
-,TRBV3-1/TRBV3-2,-,TRBJ2-5,CASSQLGETQYF,TGTGCCAGCAGCCAACTAGGAGAGACCCAGTACTTC
-,TRBV27,-,TRBJ2-5,CASSLSGSGRQTQYF,TGTGCCAGCAGTTTATCCGGATCAGGGAGGCAGACCCAGTACTTC
-,TRBV5-4,-,TRBJ1-1,CASSLELVNTEAFF,TGTGCCAGCAGCTTGGAGCTGGTGAACACTGAAGCTTTCTTT
-,TRBV6-5,-,TRBJ1-2,CASSYSNTNYGYTF,TGTGCCAGCAGTTACTCAAACACAAACTATGGCTACACCTTC
once,TRBV3-1/TRBV3-2,TRBD1,TRBJ1-5,CASSPSIRQGTNQPQHF,TGTGCCAGCAGCCCGAGTATCAGACAGGGAACGAATCAGCCCCAGCATTTT
once,TRBV5-1,TRBD1,TRBJ2-2,CASGDRGANTGELFF,TGCGCCAGCGGCGACAGGGGAGCGAACACCGGGGAGCTGTTTTTT
-,TRBV11-2,TRBD2,TRBJ2-7,CASSLGSSGGAFSYEQYF,TGTGCCAGCAGCTTAGGCTCTAGCGGGGGGGCTTTTTCTTACGAGCAGTACTTC
-,TRBV11-1,-,TRBJ2-2,CASRLGAVAGELFF,TGTGCCAGCAGATTGGGGGCAGTAGCTGGGGAGCTGTTTTTT
-,TRBV4-1,-,TRBJ2-5,CASSHGGRGETQYF,TGCGCCAGCAGCCACGGGGGACGAGGGGAGACCCAGTACTTC
-,TRBV2,-,TRBJ1-1,CASSAEGEAFF,TGTGCCAGCAGTGCGGAGGGTGAAGCTTTCTTT
-,TRBV10-3,TRBD1,TRBJ1-2,CAISELRAGQGDGYTF,TGTGCCATCAGTGAGTTAAGGGCAGGACAGGGCGATGGCTACACCTTC
-,TRBV15,TRBD1,TRBJ1-5,CATSRDRGDQPQHF,TGTGCCACCAGCAGGGACAGGGGGGATCAGCCCCAGCATTTT
few,TRBV5-8,-,TRBJ1-5,CASSLAGKSNQPQHF,TGTGCCAGCAGCTTGGCCGGGAAAAGCAATCAGCCCCAGCATTTT
-,TRBV4-1,-,TRBJ2-1,CASSQGVGGLYNEQFF,TGCGCCAGCAGCCAGGGGGTGGGAGGCCTCTACAATGAGCAGTTCTTC
-,TRBV7-9,-,TRBJ1-1,CASSLKHNTEAFF,TGTGCCAGCAGCCTCAAGCATAACACTGAAGCTTTCTTT
-,TRBV3-1/TRBV3-2,TRBD2,TRBJ2-3,CASSQQGLAGGSPPDTQYF,TGTGCCAGCAGCCAACAGGGACTAGCGGGAGGTAGTCCCCCAGATACGCAGTATTTT
-,TRBV5-6,-,TRBJ2-2,CASSLGPVPGELFF,TGTGCCAGCAGCTTGGGGCCCGTCCCCGGGGAGCTGTTTTTT